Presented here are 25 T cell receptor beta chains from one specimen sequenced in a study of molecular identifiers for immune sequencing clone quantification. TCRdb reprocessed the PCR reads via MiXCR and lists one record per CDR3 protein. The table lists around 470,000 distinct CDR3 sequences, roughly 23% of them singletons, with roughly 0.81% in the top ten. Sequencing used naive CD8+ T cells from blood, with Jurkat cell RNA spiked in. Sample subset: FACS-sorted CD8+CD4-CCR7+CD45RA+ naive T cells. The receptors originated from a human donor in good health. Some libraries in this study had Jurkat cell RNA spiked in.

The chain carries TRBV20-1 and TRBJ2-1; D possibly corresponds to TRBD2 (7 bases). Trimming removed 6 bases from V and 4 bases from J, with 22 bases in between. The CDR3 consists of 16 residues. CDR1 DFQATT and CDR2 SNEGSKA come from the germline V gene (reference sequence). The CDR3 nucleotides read TGCAGTGCCAACATTCGTGGGCGGGGGCCTTACAATGAGCAGTTCTTC. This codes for CSANIRGRGPYNEQFF.

The CDR3 spells CASGVLYEQYF. The CDR3 DNA reads TGTGCCAGCGGAGTTCTTTACGAGCAGTACTTC. The rearrangement links TRBV6-2 or TRBV6-3 to TRBJ2-7; D not certain. Per germline, CDR1 MNHEY and CDR2 SVGEGT. Trimming stripped 8 bases from V and 4 bases from J, with 9 bases between. This CDR3 region has 11 residues.

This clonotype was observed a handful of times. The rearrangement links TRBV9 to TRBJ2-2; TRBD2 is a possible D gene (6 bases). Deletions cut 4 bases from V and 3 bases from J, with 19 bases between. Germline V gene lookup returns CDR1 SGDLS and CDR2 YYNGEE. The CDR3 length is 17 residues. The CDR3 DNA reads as TGTGCCAGCAGCCTAAGTGGTGAAGGGAGGCACACCGGGGAGCTGTTTTTT. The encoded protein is CASSLSGEGRHTGELFF.

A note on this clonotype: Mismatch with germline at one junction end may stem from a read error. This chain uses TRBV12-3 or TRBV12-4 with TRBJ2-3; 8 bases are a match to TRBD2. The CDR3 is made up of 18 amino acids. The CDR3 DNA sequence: TGTGCCTGCAGTGCCCCTCTTGCGGGGGGTCTTCTAGCAGATGCGCAGTATTTT. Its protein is CACSAPLAGGLLADAQYF.

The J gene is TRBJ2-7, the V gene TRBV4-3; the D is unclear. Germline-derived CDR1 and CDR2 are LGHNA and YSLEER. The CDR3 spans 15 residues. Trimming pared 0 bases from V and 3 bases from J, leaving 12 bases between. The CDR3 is CASSQDIGFGYEQYF. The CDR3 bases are TGCGCCAGCAGCCAAGATATTGGGTTTGGCTACGAGCAGTACTTC.

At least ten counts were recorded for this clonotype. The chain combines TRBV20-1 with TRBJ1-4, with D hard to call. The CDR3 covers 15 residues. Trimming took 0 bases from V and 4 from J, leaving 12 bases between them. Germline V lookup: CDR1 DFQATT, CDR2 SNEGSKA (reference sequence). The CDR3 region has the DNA TGCAGTGCTAGAGATGTTCGGACGGATAATGAAAAACTGTTTTTT. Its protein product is CSARDVRTDNEKLFF.

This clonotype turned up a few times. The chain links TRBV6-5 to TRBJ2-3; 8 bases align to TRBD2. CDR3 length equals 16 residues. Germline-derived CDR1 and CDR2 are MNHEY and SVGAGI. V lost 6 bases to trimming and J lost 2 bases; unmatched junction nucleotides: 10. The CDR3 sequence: CASRRKRETHTDTQYF. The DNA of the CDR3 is TGTGCCAGCAGAAGAAAGCGGGAGACCCACACAGATACGCAGTATTTT.

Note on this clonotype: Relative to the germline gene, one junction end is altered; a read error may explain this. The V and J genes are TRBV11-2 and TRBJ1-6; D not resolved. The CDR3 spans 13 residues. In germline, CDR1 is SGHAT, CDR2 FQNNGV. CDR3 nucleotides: TGTGCCAGCAGCTTCGCAGACAATTCACCCCACCACTTT. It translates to CASSFADNSPHHF. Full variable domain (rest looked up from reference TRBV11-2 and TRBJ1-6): EAGVAQSPRYKIIEKRQSVAFWCNPISGHATLYWYQQILGQGPKLLIQFQNNGVVDDSQLPKDRFSAERLKGVDSTLKIQPAKLEDSAVYLCASSFADNSPHHFGNGTRLTVT.

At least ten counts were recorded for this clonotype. The CDR3 loop is CASCAGLSYEQYF. The CDR3 DNA reads TGTGCCAGCTGCGCGGGCCTCTCCTACGAGCAGTACTTC. The V gene is TRBV27, the J gene TRBJ2-7; weak D call: TRBD2 (5 bases). V lost 8 bases and J lost 0, with 11 bases in between. Germline assignment: CDR1 MNHEY and CDR2 SMNVEV (reference sequence). The length of the CDR3 is 13 residues.

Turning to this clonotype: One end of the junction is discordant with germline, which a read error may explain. The CDR3 loop is CASSLAGTSDSPLHF. In nucleotides, the CDR3 is TGTGCCAGCAGCTTGGCCGGGACAAGTGATTCACCCCTCCACTTT. The chain combines TRBV5-3 with TRBJ1-6; a possible D gene is TRBD1 (6 bases). TRBV5-3 is known as an ORF, though its function is uncertain. The CDR3 extends over 15 amino acids.

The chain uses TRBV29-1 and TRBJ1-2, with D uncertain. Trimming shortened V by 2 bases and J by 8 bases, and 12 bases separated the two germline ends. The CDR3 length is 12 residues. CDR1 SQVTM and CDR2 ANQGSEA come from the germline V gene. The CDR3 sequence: CSVERQAGGYTF. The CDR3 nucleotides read TGCAGCGTTGAAAGGCAGGCAGGCGGCTACACCTTC.

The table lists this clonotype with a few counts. CDR3 amino acids: CASNSGEPYEQYF. The CDR3 DNA is TGTGCCAGTAATTCGGGAGAGCCTTACGAGCAGTACTTC. V and J are TRBV19 and TRBJ2-7, with a tentative D call TRBD2 (6 bases). The CDR3 spans 13 residues. Per germline, CDR1 LNHDA and CDR2 SQIVND (reference sequence). V lost 7 bases to trimming and J lost 4 bases, with 14 bases between them.

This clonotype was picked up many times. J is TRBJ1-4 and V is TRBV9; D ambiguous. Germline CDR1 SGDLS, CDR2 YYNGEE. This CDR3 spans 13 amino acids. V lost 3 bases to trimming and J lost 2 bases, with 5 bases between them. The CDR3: CASSGDTNEKLFF. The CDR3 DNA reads TGTGCCAGCAGCGGAGACACTAATGAAAAACTGTTTTTT.

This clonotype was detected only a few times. The CDR3 reads CASSSTGGSNTEAFF. CDR3 nucleotides: TGTGCCAGCAGCTCCACGGGGGGATCGAACACTGAAGCTTTCTTT. This sequence joins TRBV11-2 and TRBJ1-1; D may be TRBD1 (5 bases). This CDR3 has 15 amino acids. CDR1 is SGHAT, CDR2 FQNNGV, per germline. The V and J ends lost 4 bases and 1 base respectively, with 13 bases between them. Full variable domain (outside the CDR3, taken from reference TRBV11-2 and TRBJ1-1): EAGVAQSPRYKIIEKRQSVAFWCNPISGHATLYWYQQILGQGPKLLIQFQNNGVVDDSQLPKDRFSAERLKGVDSTLKIQPAKLEDSAVYLCASSSTGGSNTEAFFGQGTRLTVV.

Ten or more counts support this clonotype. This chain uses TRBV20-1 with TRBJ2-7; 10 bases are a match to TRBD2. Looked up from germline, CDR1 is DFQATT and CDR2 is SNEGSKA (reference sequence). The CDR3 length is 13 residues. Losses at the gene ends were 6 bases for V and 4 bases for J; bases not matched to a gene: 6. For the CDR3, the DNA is TGCAGTGCCACCGGGACTAGCGTGTACGAGCAGTACTTC. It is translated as CSATGTSVYEQYF.

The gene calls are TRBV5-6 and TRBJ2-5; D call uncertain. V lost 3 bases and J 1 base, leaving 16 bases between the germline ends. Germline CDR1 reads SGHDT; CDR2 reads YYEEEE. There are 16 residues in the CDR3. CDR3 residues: CASSSTAISFQETQYF. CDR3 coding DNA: TGTGCCAGCAGCTCAACCGCCATCAGCTTCCAAGAGACCCAGTACTTC.

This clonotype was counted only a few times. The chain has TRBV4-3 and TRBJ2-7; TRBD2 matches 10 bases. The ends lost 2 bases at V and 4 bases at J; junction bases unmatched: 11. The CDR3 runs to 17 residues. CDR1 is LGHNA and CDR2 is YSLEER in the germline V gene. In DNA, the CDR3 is TGCGCCAGCAGCCAATGGTCAGCGGGAGGGCCCCGGTACGAGCAGTACTTC. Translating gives CASSQWSAGGPRYEQYF.

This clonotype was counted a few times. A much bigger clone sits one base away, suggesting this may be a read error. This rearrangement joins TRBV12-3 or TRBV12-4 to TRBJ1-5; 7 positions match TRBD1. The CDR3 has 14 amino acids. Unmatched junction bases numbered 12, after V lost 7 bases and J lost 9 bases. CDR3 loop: CASKHRGRDRPQHF. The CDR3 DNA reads TGTGCCAGCAAACACAGGGGACGCGACCGGCCCCAGCATTTT.

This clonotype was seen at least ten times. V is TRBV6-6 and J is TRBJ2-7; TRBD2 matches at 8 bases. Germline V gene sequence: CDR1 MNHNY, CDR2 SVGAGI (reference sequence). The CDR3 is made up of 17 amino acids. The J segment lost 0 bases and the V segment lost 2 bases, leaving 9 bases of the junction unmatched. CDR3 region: CASSYIASGPSSYEQYF. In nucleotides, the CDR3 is TGTGCCAGCAGTTACATAGCTAGCGGGCCTAGCTCCTACGAGCAGTACTTC.

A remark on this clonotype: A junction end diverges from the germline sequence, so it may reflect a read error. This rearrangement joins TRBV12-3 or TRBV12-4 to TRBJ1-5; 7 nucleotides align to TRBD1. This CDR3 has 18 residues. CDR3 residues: CACSFFTDDRVHNQPQHF. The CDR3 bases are TGTGCCTGCAGTTTCTTTACCGATGACAGGGTCCACAATCAGCCCCAGCATTTT.

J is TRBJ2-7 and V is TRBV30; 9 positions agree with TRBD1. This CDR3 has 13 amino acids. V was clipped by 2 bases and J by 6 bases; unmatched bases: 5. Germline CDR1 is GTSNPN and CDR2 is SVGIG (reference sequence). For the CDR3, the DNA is TGTGCCTGGAGTTGGACAGGGGTTCCCGAGCAGTACTTC. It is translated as CAWSWTGVPEQYF.

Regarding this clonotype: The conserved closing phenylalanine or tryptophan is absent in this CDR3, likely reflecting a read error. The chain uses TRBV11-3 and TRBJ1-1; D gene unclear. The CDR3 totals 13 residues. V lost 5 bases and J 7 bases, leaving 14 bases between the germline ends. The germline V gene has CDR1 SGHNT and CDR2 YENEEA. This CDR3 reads CASSKGRTSEAFL. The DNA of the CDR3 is TGTGCCAGCAGCAAAGGACGGACGAGTGAAGCTTTCCTT.

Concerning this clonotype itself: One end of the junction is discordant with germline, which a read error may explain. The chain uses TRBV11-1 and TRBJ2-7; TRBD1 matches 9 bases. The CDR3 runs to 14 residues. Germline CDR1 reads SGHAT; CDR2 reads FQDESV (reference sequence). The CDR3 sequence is CARSPRDRENEQYF. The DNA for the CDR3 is TGTGCCCGCAGCCCGCGGGACAGGGAAAACGAGCAGTACTTC.

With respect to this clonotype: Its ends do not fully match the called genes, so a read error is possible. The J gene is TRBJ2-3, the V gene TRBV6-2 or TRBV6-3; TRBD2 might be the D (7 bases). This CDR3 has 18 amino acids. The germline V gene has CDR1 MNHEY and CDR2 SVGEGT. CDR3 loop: CAGSYSGLAGARADTQYF. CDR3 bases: TGTGCCGGCAGTTACTCTGGTTTGGCGGGGGCTAGAGCAGATACGCAGTATTTT.

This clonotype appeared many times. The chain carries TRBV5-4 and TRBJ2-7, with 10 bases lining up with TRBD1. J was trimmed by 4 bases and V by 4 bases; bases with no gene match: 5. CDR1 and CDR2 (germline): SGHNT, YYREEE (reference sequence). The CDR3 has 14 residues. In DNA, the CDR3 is TGTGCCAGCAGCATTGGGACAGGGGTATACGAGCAGTACTTC. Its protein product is CASSIGTGVYEQYF.